The clone carrying this T cell receptor beta chain was detected many times. Its antigen is as yet unknown. The sample comes from a study of spatial heterogeneity in lung cancer. TCRdb independently ran MiXCR on the 5' RACE reads; one entry per CDR3 protein. Of around 24,000 distinct CDR3 sequences in the sample, just under 7% were seen once. This CDR3 is 15 amino acids long. Germline CDR1 SNHLY, CDR2 FYNNEI. V was pared by 5 bases and J by 1 base, with 14 bases between. Indicated time point: sample taken at primary tumor resection. TCRs were sequenced from unsorted whole RNA of tumor, nontumor lung or PBMC. Untreated early-stage non-small cell lung cancer patients, fewer than 85 in total, were the donors. Study-wide points: Ubiquitous expanded tumor TCRs surfaced in blood more at resection than they did at follow-up.

This material consisted of PBMCs, taken at surgery. The TCR originated in a male donor with early-stage non-small cell lung cancer. The rearrangement joins TRBV2 to TRBJ1-1, with D tentatively TRBD1 (5 bases). CDR3 residues: CASSTGARGNTEAFF. CDR3 in DNA: TGTGCCAGCAGTACCGGGGCGCGAGGGAACACTGAAGCTTTCTTT.